The rows below give T cell receptor beta chains drawn from one sample of a study of cytomegalovirus exposure and HLA in healthy donors. Profiling relied on immunoSEQ multiplex PCR, and the TCRdb table lists in-frame clones only, not all of them. Here the sample spans about 110,000 clones, more than 75% being singletons. Sequences were obtained from PBMCs. These receptors originate from a woman in her forties or fifties in good health and CMV-seropositive. Both conserved end residues are part of each CDR3. A D gene is named only where the DNA matches it firmly. Clone size is given for some rows only: seen once, a few or many times, or a class if the clone is expanded.

V gene	D gene	J gene	clone size	CDR3 DNA	CDR3 protein
TRBV28	TRBD1	TRBJ2-7	-	TGTGCCTGGGGACAGGGCTACGAGCAGTACTTC	CAWGQGYEQYF
TRBV30	-	TRBJ1-1	-	TGTGCCTGGAGTGGCACAGGTGGGGTGAACACTGAAGCTTTCTTT	CAWSGTGGVNTEAFF
TRBV6-6	-	TRBJ1-1	-	TGTGCCAGCAGCCCTAATTTTCTCGCTTTCTTT	CASSPNFLAFF
TRBV28	-	TRBJ1-4	-	TGTGCCAGCAGTTCCCCAGCCCTGAGGGAAAAACTGTTTTTT	CASSSPALREKLFF
TRBV4-2	TRBD2	TRBJ2-5	-	TGTGCCAGCAGCCAAGATGTGACTAGCGGGGGATTCGGGAAAGAGACCCAGTACTTC	CASSQDVTSGGFGKETQYF
TRBV7-9	TRBD1	TRBJ1-5	-	TGTGCCAGCAGCTTATCCCTCCGGACAGGGAGCAATCAGCCCCAGCATTTT	CASSLSLRTGSNQPQHF
TRBV11-3	-	TRBJ2-1	-	TGTGCCAGCAGCTCCAAGAGGAATGAGCAGTTCTTC	CASSSKRNEQFF
TRBV11-2	-	TRBJ1-2	-	TGTGCCAGCAGCCCGCGACAGTGGAGCTATGGCTACACCTTC	CASSPRQWSYGYTF
TRBV5-1	-	TRBJ1-1	-	TGCGCCAGCAGCTTGGCCCGCAGGGACACTGAAGCTTTCTTT	CASSLARRDTEAFF
TRBV11-2	TRBD1	TRBJ1-2	many	TGTGCCAGCAGTACGTACAGGGGGCGAGCTAACTATGGCTACACCTTC	CASSTYRGRANYGYTF
TRBV5-6	-	TRBJ2-7	-	TGTGCCAGCAGCTTGCCTGGTACAGGAACCGAGCAGTACTTC	CASSLPGTGTEQYF
TRBV6-1	-	TRBJ1-4	few	TGTGCCAGCAGTGCCGACTGGGGGGTAACTAATGAAAAACTGTTTTTT	CASSADWGVTNEKLFF
TRBV7-3	-	TRBJ2-1	-	TGTGCCAGCAGCAAAGAGATTTCCTCCTACAATGAGCAGTTCTTC	CASSKEISSYNEQFF
TRBV5-1	TRBD1	TRBJ2-6	-	TGCGCCAGCAGCCAGGACAGGGGGGGATCCTCTGGGGCCAACGTCCTGACTTTC	CASSQDRGGSSGANVLTF
TRBV30	-	TRBJ1-5	-	TGTGCCTGGAGTGTGGCAGGGTCCAGTGAACCCCAGCATTTT	CAWSVAGSSEPQHF
TRBV7-9	-	TRBJ2-1	-	TGTGCCAGCAGCTGGGAGAGAGAGCAGTTCTTC	CASSWEREQFF
TRBV7-8	TRBD1	TRBJ1-2	few	TGTGCCAGCAGCCCCACGGGACAGACACTTGGCTACACCTTC	CASSPTGQTLGYTF
TRBV11-3	-	TRBJ2-2	-	TGTGCCAGCAGCCCCGGACAATTCTCCACCGGGGAGCTGTTTTTT	CASSPGQFSTGELFF
TRBV4-3	-	TRBJ2-1	-	TGCGCCAGCAGCCAAGAAGGTTGGGGGGGCCGAGACAATGAGCAGTTCTTC	CASSQEGWGGRDNEQFF
TRBV7-8	-	TRBJ1-1	few	TGTGCCAGCAGCCAACAGGGTGGTGACACTGAAGCTTTCTTT	CASSQQGGDTEAFF
TRBV19	-	TRBJ1-1	few	TGTGCCAGCAACCGGGACACCCTTGAAGCTTTCTTT	CASNRDTLEAFF
TRBV9	-	TRBJ2-3	-	TGTGCCAGCAGCACCCGCCCCAGGGGAGATACGCAGTATTTT	CASSTRPRGDTQYF
TRBV18	-	TRBJ2-7	-	TGTGCCAGCTCACCAAATCAGGTCTACGAGCAGTACTTC	CASSPNQVYEQYF
TRBV28	TRBD1	TRBJ2-3	-	TGTGCCAGCAGCGGACAGGGGGCTTTTGGCACAGATACGCAGTATTTT	CASSGQGAFGTDTQYF
TRBV18	TRBD1	TRBJ2-7	-	TGTGCCAGCTCCCACACAGGGGGCGGGCTGTACGAGCAGTACTTC	CASSHTGGGLYEQYF
TRBV7-9	TRBD1	TRBJ2-3	-	TGTGCCAGCAGTTACGGGACAGGCGGTACAGATACGCAGTATTTT	CASSYGTGGTDTQYF
TRBV7-2	-	TRBJ2-3	-	TGTGCCAGCAGCTTCGCCCCCCAGGATACGCAGTATTTT	CASSFAPQDTQYF